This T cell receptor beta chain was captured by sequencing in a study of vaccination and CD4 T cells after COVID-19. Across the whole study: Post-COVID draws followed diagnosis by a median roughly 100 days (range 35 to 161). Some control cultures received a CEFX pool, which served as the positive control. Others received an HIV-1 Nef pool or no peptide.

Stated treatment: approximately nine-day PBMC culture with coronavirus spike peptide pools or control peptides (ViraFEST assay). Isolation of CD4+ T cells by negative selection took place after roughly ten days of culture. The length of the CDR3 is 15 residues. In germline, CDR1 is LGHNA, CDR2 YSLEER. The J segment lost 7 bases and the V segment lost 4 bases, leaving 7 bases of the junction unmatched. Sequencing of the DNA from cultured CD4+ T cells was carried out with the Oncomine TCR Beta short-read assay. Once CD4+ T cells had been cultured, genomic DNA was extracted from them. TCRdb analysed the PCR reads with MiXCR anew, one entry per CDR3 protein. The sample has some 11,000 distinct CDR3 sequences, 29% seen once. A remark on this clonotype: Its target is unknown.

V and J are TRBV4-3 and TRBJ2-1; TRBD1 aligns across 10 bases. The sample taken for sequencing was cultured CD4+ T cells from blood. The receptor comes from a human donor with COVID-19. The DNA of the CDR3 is TGCGCCAGCAGCCTCTCCGGGACAGGGGATAATGAGCAGTTCTTC. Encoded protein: CASSLSGTGDNEQFF.